This entry is about one T cell receptor beta chain. The antigen remains unidentified. This sample stems from a study of cytomegalovirus exposure and HLA in healthy donors. Study results and limitations: Reports indicated that the classifier achieved high specificity and sensitivity in diagnosing cytomegalovirus status.

V lost 0 bases to trimming and J lost 10 bases; unmatched junction nucleotides: 8. Per germline, CDR1 LNHDA and CDR2 SQIVND (reference sequence). The CDR3 totals 16 residues. The primer mix had 60 Vbeta and 13 Jbeta primers. Data came from immunoSEQ multiplex PCR; TCRdb stores just in-frame clones and leaves some out. Of about 150,000 clones listed, over 65% are singletons. The V and J genes are TRBV19 and TRBJ2-1, with 11 bases identical to TRBD2. Sequencing was carried out using PBMCs. This TCR came from a female donor in good health and CMV-seropositive. The CDR3 DNA follows: TGTGCCAGTAGTATAGATCGACTAGCGGGGCTGTGGGAGCAGTTCTTC. Encoded protein: CASSIDRLAGLWEQFF.